This T cell receptor beta chain appears in the sequencing data of a study of blood T cell repertoires in COVID-19. Data came from immunoSEQ multiplex PCR; TCRdb stores just in-frame clones and leaves some out. The repertoire has about 220,000 clones, roughly 80% of them found once; the top ten carry 5.1%. Germline V gives CDR1 SGHNT, CDR2 YYREEE (reference sequence). There are 16 residues in the CDR3. Unmatched junction bases numbered 9, after V lost 0 bases and J lost 5 bases. This clonotype was obtained from a woman aged 55 to 70 who had recovered from COVID-19. The source material was peripheral blood. The rearrangement uses TRBV5-4 and TRBJ2-5; 8 bases match TRBD2. The CDR3 coding sequence is TGTGCCAGCAGCTTGGGCGGGGGGCGAGGTTTGGAGACCCAGTACTTC. Encoded protein: CASSLGGGRGLETQYF.